This T cell receptor (beta chain) comes out of a study of human T cells and chemical hapten exposure. Study details: Upper back patch tests used 0.01% DPC, scored after 6 days.

This sample's time point: patch test 2, 6 weeks after DPC sensitization. As for treatment: therapeutic diphenylcyclopropenone sensitization with weekly scalp DPC. The study enrolled 18 to 70-year-old alopecia patients suitable for DPC. Many counts were recorded for this clonotype. CDR3 length: 12 residues. Germline values: CDR1 PRHDT, CDR2 FYEKMQ (reference sequence). The V and J ends lost 3 bases and 5 bases respectively, with 5 bases between them. TCRdb itself ran the RACE reads through MiXCR, one entry per CDR3 protein. The data hold over 100,000 distinct CDR3 sequences, with less than 10% observed a single time.

The chain links TRBV13 to TRBJ1-5, with D unresolved. Here the sequenced sample was whole blood, taken in connection with sensitization to the hapten diphenylcyclopropenone (DPC). The source is a woman aged 40-49 years with alopecia areata. Some clones in this sample may be carry-over from other donors' samples. The CDR3 bases are TGTGCCAGCAGCTTCGGATATCAGCCCCAGCATTTT. This codes for CASSFGYQPQHF.